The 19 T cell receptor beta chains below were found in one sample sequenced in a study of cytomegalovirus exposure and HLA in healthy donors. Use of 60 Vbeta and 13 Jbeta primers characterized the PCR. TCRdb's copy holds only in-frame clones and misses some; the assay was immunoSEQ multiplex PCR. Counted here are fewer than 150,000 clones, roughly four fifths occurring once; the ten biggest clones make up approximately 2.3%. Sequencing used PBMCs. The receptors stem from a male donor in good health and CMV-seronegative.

CDR3 sequence: CASNLAGGSYEQYF. CDR3 sequence (DNA): TGTGCCAGCAACCTAGCGGGAGGATCCTACGAGCAGTACTTC. V usage is TRBV7-2 and J usage is TRBJ2-7; 11 bases fit TRBD2. J was trimmed by 1 base and V by 7 bases; bases with no gene match: 3. This CDR3 has 14 residues. In germline, CDR1 is SGHTA, CDR2 FQGNSA.

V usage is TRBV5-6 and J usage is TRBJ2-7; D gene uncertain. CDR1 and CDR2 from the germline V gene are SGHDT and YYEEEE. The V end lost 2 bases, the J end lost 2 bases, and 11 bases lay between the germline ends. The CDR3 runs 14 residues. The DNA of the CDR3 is TGTGCCAGCAGCTTTGGTCGGAGCACCTACGAGCAGTACTTC. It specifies CASSFGRSTYEQYF.

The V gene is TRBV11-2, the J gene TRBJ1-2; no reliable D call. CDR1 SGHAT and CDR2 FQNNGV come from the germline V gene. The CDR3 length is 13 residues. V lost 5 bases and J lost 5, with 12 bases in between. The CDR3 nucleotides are TGTGCCAGCAGCCCACGCCTCGAGTATGGCTACACCTTC. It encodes CASSPRLEYGYTF.

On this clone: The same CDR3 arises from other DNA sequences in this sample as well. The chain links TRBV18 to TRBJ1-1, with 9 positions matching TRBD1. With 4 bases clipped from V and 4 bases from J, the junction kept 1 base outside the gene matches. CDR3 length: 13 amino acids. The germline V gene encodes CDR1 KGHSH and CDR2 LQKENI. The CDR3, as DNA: TGTGCCAGCTCACGGGACAGGGCCACTGAAGCTTTCTTT. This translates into CASSRDRATEAFF.

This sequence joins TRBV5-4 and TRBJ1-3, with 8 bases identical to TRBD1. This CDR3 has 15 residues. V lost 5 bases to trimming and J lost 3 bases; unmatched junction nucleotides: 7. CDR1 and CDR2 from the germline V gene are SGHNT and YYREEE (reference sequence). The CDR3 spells CASSYDRGDGNTIYF. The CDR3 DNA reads TGTGCCAGCAGTTATGACAGGGGTGATGGAAACACCATATATTTT. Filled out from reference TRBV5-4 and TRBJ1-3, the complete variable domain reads ETGVTQSPTHLIKTRGQQVTLRCSSQSGHNTVSWYQQALGQGPQFIFQYYREEENGRGNFPPRFSGLQFPNYSSELNVNALELDDSALYLCASSYDRGDGNTIYFGEGSWLTVV.

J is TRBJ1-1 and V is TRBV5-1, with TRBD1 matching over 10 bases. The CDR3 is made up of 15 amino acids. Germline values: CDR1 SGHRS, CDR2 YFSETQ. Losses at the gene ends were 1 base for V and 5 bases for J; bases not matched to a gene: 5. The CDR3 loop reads CASSLPGQGLTEAFF. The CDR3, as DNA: TGCGCCAGCAGCTTGCCGGGACAGGGGCTAACTGAAGCTTTCTTT.

The CDR3 sequence is CASSLAAEAFF. CDR3 DNA: TGTGCCAGCAGCTTGGCGGCTGAAGCTTTCTTT. The J gene is TRBJ1-1, the V gene TRBV5-4; D unresolved. CDR1 and CDR2 from the germline V gene are SGHNT and YYREEE (reference sequence). This CDR3 has 11 amino acids. V lost 0 bases and J 6 bases, leaving 3 bases between the germline ends.

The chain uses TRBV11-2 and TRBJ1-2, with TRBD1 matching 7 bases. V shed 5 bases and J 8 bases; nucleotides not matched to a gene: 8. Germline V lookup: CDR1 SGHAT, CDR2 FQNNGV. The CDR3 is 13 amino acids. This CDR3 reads CASSLQDRLGYTF. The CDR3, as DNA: TGTGCCAGCAGCCTCCAGGACAGGTTGGGCTACACCTTC. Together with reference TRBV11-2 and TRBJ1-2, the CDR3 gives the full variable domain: EAGVAQSPRYKIIEKRQSVAFWCNPISGHATLYWYQQILGQGPKLLIQFQNNGVVDDSQLPKDRFSAERLKGVDSTLKIQPAKLEDSAVYLCASSLQDRLGYTFGSGTRLTVV.

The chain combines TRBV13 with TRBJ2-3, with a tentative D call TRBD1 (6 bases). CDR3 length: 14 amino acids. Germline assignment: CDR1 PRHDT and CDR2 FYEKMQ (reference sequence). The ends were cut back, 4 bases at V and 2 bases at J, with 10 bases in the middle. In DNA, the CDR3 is TGTGCCAGCAGCTACGACAGGATCACAGATACGCAGTATTTT. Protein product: CASSYDRITDTQYF.

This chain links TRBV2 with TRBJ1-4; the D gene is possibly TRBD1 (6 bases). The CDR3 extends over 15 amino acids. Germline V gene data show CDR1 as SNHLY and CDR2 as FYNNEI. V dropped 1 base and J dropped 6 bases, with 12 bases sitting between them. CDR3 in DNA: TGTGCCAGCAGTGAAGGAGTGGGGGCGGATGAAAAACTGTTTTTT. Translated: CASSEGVGADEKLFF.

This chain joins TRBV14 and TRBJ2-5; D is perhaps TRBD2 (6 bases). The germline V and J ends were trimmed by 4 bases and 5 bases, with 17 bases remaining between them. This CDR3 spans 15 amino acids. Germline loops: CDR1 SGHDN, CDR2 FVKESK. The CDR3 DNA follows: TGTGCCAGCAGCCCTGGTAGCGGTAAGGGGGAGACCCAGTACTTC. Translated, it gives CASSPGSGKGETQYF.

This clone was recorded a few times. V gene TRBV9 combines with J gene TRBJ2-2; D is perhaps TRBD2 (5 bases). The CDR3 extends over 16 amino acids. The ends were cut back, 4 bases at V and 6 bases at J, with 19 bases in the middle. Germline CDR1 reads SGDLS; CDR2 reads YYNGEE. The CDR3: CASSLTDWIGSGELFF. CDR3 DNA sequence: TGTGCCAGCAGCCTAACGGACTGGATAGGGTCCGGGGAGCTGTTTTTT. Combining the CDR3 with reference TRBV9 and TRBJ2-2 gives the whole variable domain DSGVTQTPKHLITATGQRVTLRCSPRSGDLSVYWYQQSLDQGLQFLIQYYNGEERAKGNILERFSAQQFPDLHSELNLSSLELGDSALYFCASSLTDWIGSGELFFGEGSRLTVL.

The CDR3 DNA reads as TGCGCCAGCAGCCAGGACTCTCTGGGAGCATACGAGCAGTACTTC. As protein: CASSQDSLGAYEQYF. This chain links TRBV4-3 with TRBJ2-7, with D possibly TRBD2 on 5 matching bases. CDR1 is LGHNA and CDR2 is YSLEER in the germline V gene. This CDR3 spans 15 amino acids. V gave up 3 bases and J gave up 4 bases, with 16 bases separating them.

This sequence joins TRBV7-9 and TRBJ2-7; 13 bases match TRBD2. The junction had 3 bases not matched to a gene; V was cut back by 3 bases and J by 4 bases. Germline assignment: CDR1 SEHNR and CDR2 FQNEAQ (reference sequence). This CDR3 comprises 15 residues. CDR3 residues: CASSFGLAGVYEQYF. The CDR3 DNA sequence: TGTGCCAGCAGCTTTGGACTAGCGGGAGTTTACGAGCAGTACTTC.

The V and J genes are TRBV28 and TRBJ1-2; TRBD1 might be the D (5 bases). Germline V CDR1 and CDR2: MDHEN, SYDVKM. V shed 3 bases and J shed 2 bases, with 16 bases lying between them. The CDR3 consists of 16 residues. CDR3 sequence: CASSLVQGRVNYGYTF. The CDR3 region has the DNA TGTGCCAGCAGTTTGGTGCAGGGCAGAGTAAACTATGGCTACACCTTC.

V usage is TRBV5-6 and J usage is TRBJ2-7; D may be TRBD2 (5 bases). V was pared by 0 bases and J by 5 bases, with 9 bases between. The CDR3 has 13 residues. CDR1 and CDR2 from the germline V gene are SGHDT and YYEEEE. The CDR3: CASSLGGLHEQYF. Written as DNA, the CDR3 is TGTGCCAGCAGCTTGGGCGGGCTCCACGAGCAGTACTTC.

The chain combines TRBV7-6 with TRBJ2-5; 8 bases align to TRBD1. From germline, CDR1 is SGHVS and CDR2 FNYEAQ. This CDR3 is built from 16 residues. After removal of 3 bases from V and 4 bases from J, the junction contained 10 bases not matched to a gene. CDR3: CASSLQGAKGGETQYF. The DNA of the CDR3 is TGTGCCAGCAGCTTGCAGGGGGCGAAGGGCGGAGAGACCCAGTACTTC.

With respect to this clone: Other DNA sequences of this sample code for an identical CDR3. The CDR3 nucleotides are TGTGCCAGCAGCTTAGAGAGGGCCTACGAGCAGTACTTC. Protein sequence: CASSLERAYEQYF. This sequence joins TRBV11-2 and TRBJ2-7, with a weak D call TRBD2 (5 bases). Trimming pared 0 bases from V and 2 bases from J, leaving 5 bases between. CDR3 length: 13 residues. The germline V gene encodes CDR1 SGHAT and CDR2 FQNNGV.

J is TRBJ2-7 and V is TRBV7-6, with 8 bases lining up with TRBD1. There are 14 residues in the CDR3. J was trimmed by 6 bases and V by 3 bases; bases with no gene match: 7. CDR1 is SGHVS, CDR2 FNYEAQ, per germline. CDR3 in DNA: TGTGCCAGCAGCTTTAGGACAGGGATCGGCGAGCAGTACTTC. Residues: CASSFRTGIGEQYF.